The T cell receptor beta chain under discussion was sequenced for a study of blood T cell repertoires in COVID-19. As for the study in general: Collection of acute and convalescent COVID-19 samples took place in the United States, Italy and Spain.

Assay used: immunoSEQ multiplex PCR; TCRdb lists only in-frame clones, some missing. Here the sample spans under 95,000 clones, around 86% being singletons. In germline, CDR1 is SEHNR, CDR2 FQNEAQ (reference sequence). Losses at the gene ends were 4 bases for V and 5 bases for J; bases not matched to a gene: 7. This CDR3 contains 15 residues. The sequencing input was peripheral blood. The V and J genes are TRBV7-9 and TRBJ1-1; 10 bases fit TRBD1. The clonotype was recovered from a woman of 80 years or more with acute or convalescent COVID-19. The CDR3 nucleotides read TGTGCCAGCAGCTCGACAGGGGGCTTTTTAACTGAAGCTTTCTTT. Protein product: CASSSTGGFLTEAFF.